The 20 T cell receptor beta chains given below trace back to one sample, sequenced in a study of immune characterization of retroperitoneal liposarcoma. TCRdb re-analysed the PCR reads in MiXCR, keeping a single row per CDR3 protein. Of approximately 11,000 distinct CDR3 sequences in the sample, about 50% were seen once. The sequencing sample was made of tumor tissue. The source of these receptors is a female donor with retroperitoneal liposarcoma.

This clonotype ranks as medium-sized. This chain uses TRBV6-1 with TRBJ2-1; 8 nucleotides agree with TRBD2. The CDR3 length is 11 residues. Per the germline V gene, CDR1 is MNHNS and CDR2 is SASEGT. The V and J ends lost 8 bases and 10 bases, in that order; junction bases with no gene match: 4. The CDR3 bases are TGTGCCAGCGGACTAGCCCTCGAGCAGTTCTTC. Its translation: CASGLALEQFF.

By share of the sample, this clonotype is medium-sized. The rearrangement joins TRBV6-5 to TRBJ2-1; TRBD2 aligns across 8 bases. Germline CDR1 is MNHEY and CDR2 is SVGAGI. The junction had 14 bases not matched to a gene; V was cut back by 0 bases and J by 10 bases. The CDR3 sequence is 17 residues long. This CDR3 is CASSYSTPGRGGYEQFF. The CDR3, as DNA: TGTGCCAGCAGTTACTCGACCCCGGGCCGGGGGGGCTACGAGCAGTTCTTC.

This chain uses TRBV6-5 with TRBJ1-2; D remains ambiguous. Looked up from germline, CDR1 is MNHEY and CDR2 is SVGAGI. Trimming removed 5 bases at V and 8 bases at J, with 12 bases between. The CDR3 consists of 12 residues. The CDR3 nucleotides are TGTGCCAGCAGTACAAGGGTGGGAGGCTACACCTTC. Translation: CASSTRVGGYTF.

This clonotype is medium-sized. This chain connects TRBV7-2 to TRBJ2-1, with 9 nucleotides matching TRBD2. With 1 base clipped from V and 9 bases from J, the junction kept 16 bases outside the gene matches. Looked up from germline, CDR1 is SGHTA and CDR2 is FQGNSA. CDR3 size: 18 residues. The chain's CDR3 is CASSLEPLIQLAGFEQFF. DNA of the CDR3: TGTGCCAGCAGCTTAGAGCCTCTCATACAACTAGCGGGCTTTGAGCAGTTCTTC. Together with reference TRBV7-2 and TRBJ2-1, the CDR3 gives the full variable domain: GAGVSQSPSNKVTEKGKDVELRCDPISGHTALYWYRQSLGQGLEFLIYFQGNSAPDKSGLPSDRFSAERTGGSVSTLTIQRTQQEDSAVYLCASSLEPLIQLAGFEQFFGPGTRLTVL.

The rearrangement joins TRBV7-8 to TRBJ2-7, with D possibly being TRBD1 (6 bases). TRBJ2-1 matches the DNA end more closely, so the J call is doubtful. Germline V gene data show CDR1 as SGHVS and CDR2 as FQNEAQ. This CDR3 has 11 residues. The CDR3 bases are TGTGCCAGCAGCTCGACAGGAGAGCAGTTCTTC. Its protein product is CASSSTGEQFF.

In its sample, this clonotype was seen once. CDR3 DNA sequence: TGCGCCAGCAGTGAGACAGGGCCAGATACGCAGTATTTT. The encoded protein is CASSETGPDTQYF. V usage is TRBV10-1 and J usage is TRBJ2-3, with D perhaps TRBD1 (6 bases). The ends were cut back, 2 bases at V and 4 bases at J, with 7 bases in the middle. Germline CDR1 is WNHNN and CDR2 is SYGVQD (reference sequence). CDR3 length: 13 amino acids.

The chain joins TRBV27 to TRBJ2-1, with TRBD1 identical over 7 bases. This CDR3 spans 14 amino acids. V shed 5 bases and J 10 bases; nucleotides not matched to a gene: 11. Germline V gives CDR1 MNHEY, CDR2 SMNVEV (reference sequence). The CDR3 coding sequence is TGTGCCAGCAGTCCCCCGGGACAGACTTACGAGCAGTTCTTC. Translating it yields CASSPPGQTYEQFF.

The V call is TRBV6-1, the J call TRBJ2-5, with 7 bases fitting TRBD2. V shed 0 bases, J shed 2 bases, and the junction held 6 bases outside the gene matches. Germline assignment: CDR1 MNHNS and CDR2 SASEGT. The CDR3 covers 16 residues. CDR3 region: CASSEARSSGQETQYF. As DNA, the CDR3 is TGTGCCAGCAGTGAAGCCCGGTCTAGCGGACAAGAGACCCAGTACTTC.

The chain employs TRBV10-2 and TRBJ2-1, with 9 bases identical to TRBD1. With the DNA end fitting TRBJ2-7 better, the J assignment may be wrong. This CDR3 region has 15 residues. Per the germline V gene, CDR1 is WSHSY and CDR2 is SAAADI. CDR3 region: CASSDGTGMIYEQYF. In DNA, the CDR3 is TGCGCCAGCAGTGATGGGACAGGGATGATCTACGAGCAGTACTTC.

A few counts support this clonotype. The rearrangement joins TRBV6-1 to TRBJ2-1; 9 bases agree with TRBD1. The last part of the DNA fits TRBJ2-7 better; the J call may be wrong. Per germline, CDR1 MNHNS and CDR2 SASEGT. The CDR3 spans 16 residues. The CDR3 region has the DNA TGTGCCAGCAGTGAATCCTCCGGGACAGGGAACGACGAGCAGTACTTC. Translating gives CASSESSGTGNDEQYF.

A single count supports this clonotype. V usage is TRBV6-1 and J usage is TRBJ2-1; 15 bases are a match to TRBD2. This CDR3 has 16 amino acids. Germline lookup yields CDR1 MNHNS and CDR2 SASEGT. J lost 15 bases, V lost 6 bases, and 15 bases had no gene match. The CDR3, as DNA: TGTGCCAGCAGACCTAGCGGACTAGCGGGAGGGTACTCACTGTTCTTC. Amino acids: CASRPSGLAGGYSLFF.

The chain has TRBV10-2 and TRBJ2-7, with 7 bases fitting TRBD1. The CDR3 has 12 amino acids. The ends lost 7 bases at V and 3 bases at J; junction bases unmatched: 3. Germline assignment: CDR1 WSHSY and CDR2 SAAADI. CDR3 in DNA: TGCGCCAGCAAGTGGGACAGCTACGAGCAGTACTTC. Translating gives CASKWDSYEQYF.

The chain carries TRBV18 and TRBJ2-1, with 10 bases lining up with TRBD1. J was trimmed by 8 bases and V by 3 bases; bases with no gene match: 1. The CDR3 extends over 13 amino acids. Germline CDR1 is KGHSH and CDR2 is LQKENI. The CDR3 protein is CASSPTGGYEQFF. The CDR3 region has the DNA TGTGCCAGCTCACCGACAGGGGGCTATGAGCAGTTCTTC. The complete variable domain, with remaining parts taken from reference TRBV18 and TRBJ2-1, reads NAGVMQNPRHLVRRRGQEARLRCSPMKGHSHVYWYRQLPEEGLKFMVYLQKENIIDESGMPKERFSAEFPKEGPSILRIQQVVRGDSAAYFCASSPTGGYEQFFGPGTRLTVL.

This clonotype appeared a few times. The chain is built from TRBV27 and TRBJ2-1, with D possibly being TRBD1 (5 bases). From germline, CDR1 is MNHEY and CDR2 SMNVEV (reference sequence). V was cut by 4 bases and J by 5 bases, with 9 bases left in between. CDR3 length: 13 amino acids. The CDR3 DNA is TGTGCCAGCAGTTCAATACAGGACAATGAGCAGTTCTTC. This encodes CASSSIQDNEQFF.

The rearrangement uses TRBV28 and TRBJ2-5, with 11 bases matching TRBD1. Germline V gives CDR1 MDHEN, CDR2 SYDVKM. With V trimmed by 4 bases and J by 7 bases, 11 bases remained unmatched. The CDR3 extends over 16 amino acids. CDR3 residues: CASSSPLDRGLVTQYF. In DNA form, the CDR3 reads TGTGCCAGCAGTTCACCTCTGGACAGGGGGCTTGTGACCCAGTACTTC.

This sequence joins TRBV6-1 and TRBJ1-4, with 7 positions matching TRBD1. Germline V gives CDR1 MNHNS, CDR2 SASEGT. CDR3 size: 16 residues. V lost 0 bases to trimming and J lost 8 bases; unmatched junction nucleotides: 9. This CDR3 reads CASSEARGGGGEKLFF. CDR3 sequence (DNA): TGTGCCAGCAGTGAAGCTAGAGGGGGCGGGGGCGAAAAACTGTTTTTT.

The genes are TRBV27 and TRBJ2-3; the match to TRBD2 covers 10 bases. The CDR3 spans 15 residues. V dropped 7 bases and J dropped 3; count of bases not matched to a gene: 7. Per the germline V gene, CDR1 is MNHEY and CDR2 is SMNVEV (reference sequence). The DNA for the CDR3 is TGTGCCAGCACGCTAGCGGGAGCTACGACAGATACGCAGTATTTT. Protein sequence: CASTLAGATTDTQYF.

The gene calls are TRBV7-2 and TRBJ2-5; 11 nucleotides agree with TRBD2. The J call could be wrong; TRBJ2-1 is a better fit for the DNA end. Germline assignment: CDR1 SGHTA and CDR2 FQGNSA. The CDR3 runs to 15 residues. The CDR3 DNA is TGTGCCAGCAGCTTCGGGACTAGCGGTATATCTGAGCAGTTCTTC. This sequence encodes CASSFGTSGISEQFF.

V is TRBV6-1 and J is TRBJ1-2; no reliable D call. CDR1 is MNHNS, CDR2 SASEGT, per germline. CDR3 size: 15 residues. The V and J ends lost 2 bases and 8 bases respectively, with 18 bases between them. CDR3 nucleotides: TGTGCCAGCAGTGAAATCCGACGGGCGGCGTTCGGCTACACCTTC. Protein product: CASSEIRRAAFGYTF.

Comment on this clonotype: Lacking the conserved final phenylalanine or tryptophan, this CDR3 likely reflects a read error. It is unclear where the CDR3 begins or ends on the DNA, so no DNA is shown, and the CDR3 is as TCRdb lists it. The chain has TRBV11-1 and TRBJ2-1. CDR1 is SGHAT and CDR2 is FQDESV in the germline V gene (reference sequence). 9 amino acids form the CDR3, both terminal residues included. The CDR3 loop reads CASSLASLP.